This T cell receptor (beta chain) was recorded in a study of CD8 T cells in Susac syndrome. Study-wide findings and caveats: The study conceded that relatively few individuals underwent its TCR sequencing and HLA analysis.

It was with random hexamers that roughly 0.5 to 1 ug RNA was reverse transcribed. The method of amplification for TCR beta CDR3 was immunoSEQ multiplex PCR, covering 54 Vbeta and 13 Jbeta. One entry per CDR3 protein, called by TCRdb with MiXCR from the immunoSEQ multiplex PCR reads. The data contain some 150,000 distinct CDR3 sequences, 95% to 96% of them singletons. As regards this clonotype: The antigen remains unidentified.

Germline V gene lookup returns CDR1 LNHNV and CDR2 YYDKDF (reference sequence). V was shortened by 2 bases and J by 8 bases, with 22 bases between the two germline ends. The length of the CDR3 is 17 residues. The TCR sequence derives from a human donor with multiple sclerosis. Sequencing was performed on CD8+ T cells from PBMCs. The chain carries TRBV15 and TRBJ2-4, with D possibly being TRBD1 or TRBD2 (6 bases each). The CDR3 spells CATSRPASGAGFHIQYF. The CDR3 coding sequence is TGTGCCACCAGCAGACCCGCCTCGGGGGCCGGGTTCCACATTCAGTACTTC.